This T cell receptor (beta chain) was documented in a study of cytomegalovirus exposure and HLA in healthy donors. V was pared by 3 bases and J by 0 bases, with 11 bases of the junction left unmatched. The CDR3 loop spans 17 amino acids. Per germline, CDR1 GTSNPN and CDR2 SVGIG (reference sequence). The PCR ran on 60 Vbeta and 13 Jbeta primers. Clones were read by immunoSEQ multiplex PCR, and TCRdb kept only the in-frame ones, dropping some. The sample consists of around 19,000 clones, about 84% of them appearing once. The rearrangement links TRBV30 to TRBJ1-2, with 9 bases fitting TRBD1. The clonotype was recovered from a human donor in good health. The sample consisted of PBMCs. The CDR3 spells CAWSPLPRTGANYGYTF. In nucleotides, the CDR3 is TGTGCCTGGAGCCCTTTGCCGAGGACAGGGGCTAACTATGGCTACACCTTC.